This is a list of T cell receptor beta chains from one sample in a study of T-cell memory formation after mild COVID-19. MiXCR, run by TCRdb on the 5' RACE reads, gives a single entry per CDR3 protein. The sample carries about 540,000 distinct CDR3 sequences, approximately 20% recorded once. Sequencing input: PBMCs or a T cell subset sorted from them (not recorded which). The origin of the receptors is an adult woman who had mild COVID-19 (a few samples of this study predate the infection). Cell type and time point are not known. The conserved cysteine and the conserved F or W are not part of the CDR3 here. The order of the fields is V gene, clone size, J gene, CDR3 protein. Where a row states a size, it is once, few, many or the class of an expanded clone; other rows omit it.

v_call: TRBV7-2
clone_size: few
j_call: TRBJ2-1
cdr3_aa: ASSLALAGDNEQF

v_call: TRBV19
clone_size: few
j_call: TRBJ1-1
cdr3_aa: ASSSRGITEAF

v_call: TRBV5-1
clone_size: .
j_call: TRBJ2-2
cdr3_aa: ASSLRQGTTGELF

v_call: TRBV7-2
clone_size: few
j_call: TRBJ1-4
cdr3_aa: ASSFTRTRSEKLF

v_call: TRBV19
clone_size: .
j_call: TRBJ2-1
cdr3_aa: ASSITIYDEQF

v_call: TRBV7-2
clone_size: .
j_call: TRBJ1-2
cdr3_aa: ASSLARESYGYT

v_call: TRBV12-3/TRBV12-4
clone_size: .
j_call: TRBJ1-5
cdr3_aa: ASSLGQEDQPQH

v_call: TRBV5-1
clone_size: .
j_call: TRBJ2-7
cdr3_aa: ASSLATAQLGDEQY

v_call: TRBV12-3/TRBV12-4
clone_size: .
j_call: TRBJ1-2
cdr3_aa: ASSLTTGGPYGYT

v_call: TRBV28
clone_size: .
j_call: TRBJ1-4
cdr3_aa: ASSPTGQGSEKLF

v_call: TRBV20-1
clone_size: .
j_call: TRBJ2-1
cdr3_aa: SAKRESSYNEQF

v_call: TRBV7-2
clone_size: many
j_call: TRBJ2-1
cdr3_aa: ASSLHSGTHNEQF

v_call: TRBV7-8
clone_size: .
j_call: TRBJ1-2
cdr3_aa: ASSLVDSDGYT

v_call: TRBV6-1
clone_size: few
j_call: TRBJ2-7
cdr3_aa: ASSRTGVEQY

v_call: TRBV27
clone_size: .
j_call: TRBJ1-5
cdr3_aa: ASSSDGFDNQPQH

v_call: TRBV27
clone_size: .
j_call: TRBJ2-7
cdr3_aa: ASSLGSPLSYEQY

v_call: TRBV5-1
clone_size: once
j_call: TRBJ1-1
cdr3_aa: ASSLALSGGTEAF

v_call: TRBV7-2
clone_size: few
j_call: TRBJ2-2
cdr3_aa: ASRTTGNTGELF

v_call: TRBV7-9
clone_size: few
j_call: TRBJ2-5
cdr3_aa: ASSLPRLGVSGPEETQY

v_call: TRBV7-3
clone_size: .
j_call: TRBJ2-3
cdr3_aa: ASSNPGGADTQY

v_call: TRBV14
clone_size: few
j_call: TRBJ2-7
cdr3_aa: ASSQDVSRYEQY

v_call: TRBV11-3
clone_size: few
j_call: TRBJ2-3
cdr3_aa: ASSTWEDGGTDTQY

v_call: TRBV2
clone_size: .
j_call: TRBJ2-3
cdr3_aa: ASKDPLLGLYTDTQY